The rows below give T cell receptor beta chains drawn from one sample of a study of blood T cell repertoires in COVID-19. The assay was immunoSEQ multiplex PCR, and TCRdb's table has in-frame clones only and misses some. Of about 36,000 clones listed, roughly 78% were seen once; the top ten hold about 33%. Sequencing was done on a sample of peripheral blood. The receptors stem from a man in his sixties with acute or convalescent COVID-19. The CDR3 runs from the conserved cysteine through the conserved F or W. D genes are given only for firm matches. Size is stated for part of the rows, as once, few or many counts, or as a class when the clone is expanded.

d_gene,v_gene,j_gene,abundance,CDR3aa,CDR3nt
TRBD1,TRBV20-1,TRBJ2-3,NA,CSASGRDRGKPGRADTQYF,TGCAGTGCTAGTGGGAGGGACAGGGGTAAACCGGGCCGGGCTGATACGCAGTATTTT
TRBD1,TRBV7-2,TRBJ2-3,NA,CASSLFLRFGQGADTQYF,TGTGCCAGCAGCTTATTTTTAAGGTTCGGACAGGGGGCAGATACGCAGTATTTT
NA,TRBV4-2,TRBJ2-5,NA,CASSQGGLETQYF,TGTGCCAGCAGCCAAGGGGGGCTGGAGACCCAGTACTTC
TRBD2,TRBV11-3,TRBJ2-2,NA,CASSWGLAGEGGELFF,TGTGCCAGCAGTTGGGGACTAGCGGGAGAGGGCGGGGAGCTGTTTTTT
TRBD1,TRBV27,TRBJ1-4,NA,CASSLTGGFGDEKLFF,TGTGCCAGCAGTTTGACAGGGGGCTTTGGGGATGAAAAACTGTTTTTT
NA,TRBV28,TRBJ1-1,NA,CASSLPGQGRREAFF,TGTGCCAGCAGTCTCCCCGGGCAGGGGAGAAGGGAAGCTTTCTTT
TRBD1,TRBV11-3,TRBJ2-7,NA,CASSSGQASSYEQYF,TGTGCCAGCAGCTCCGGACAGGCGAGCTCCTACGAGCAGTACTTC
NA,TRBV4-1,TRBJ1-2,NA,CASSQGGGADYGYTF,TGCGCCAGCAGCCAAGGGGGGGGCGCGGACTATGGCTACACCTTC
NA,TRBV11-2,TRBJ2-2,NA,CASSRRGNTGELFF,TGTGCCAGCAGCCGCAGGGGGAACACCGGGGAGCTGTTTTTT
NA,TRBV6-5,TRBJ2-3,few,CASSLTERRADTQYF,TGTGCCAGCAGTTTGACGGAGCGGAGGGCAGATACGCAGTATTTT
NA,TRBV5-6,TRBJ2-1,NA,CASSYNNEQFF,TGTGCCAGCAGCTACAACAATGAGCAGTTCTTC
TRBD2,TRBV6-1,TRBJ2-7,NA,CASSESGLAGGFNEQYF,TGTGCCAGCAGTGAAAGTGGCCTAGCGGGAGGCTTCAACGAGCAGTACTTC
TRBD1,TRBV30,TRBJ2-2,NA,CAWSRDRGTGELFF,TGTGCCTGGAGTAGGGACAGGGGCACCGGGGAGCTGTTTTTT
TRBD2,TRBV2,TRBJ2-7,NA,CASSVDGRASYEQYF,TGTGCCAGCAGTGTGGACGGGAGGGCCTCCTACGAGCAGTACTTC
NA,TRBV30,TRBJ2-7,NA,CAWSVQGSSYEQYF,TGTGCCTGGAGTGTACAGGGCAGCTCCTACGAGCAGTACTTC
NA,TRBV10-2,TRBJ2-1,medium-sized,CASSESLGPQQFF,TGCGCCAGCAGTGAGTCACTGGGGCCACAGCAGTTCTTC
TRBD1,TRBV7-2,TRBJ2-3,NA,CASSPTGVVTDTQYF,TGTGCCAGCAGCCCGACAGGGGTGGTCACAGATACGCAGTATTTT
NA,TRBV5-6,TRBJ2-5,once,CASSRGTPGRETQYF,TGTGCCAGCAGCCGGGGGACCCCCGGACGGGAGACCCAGTACTTC
NA,TRBV6-1,TRBJ1-3,NA,CASSESWQGNTIYF,TGTGCCAGCAGTGAAAGTTGGCAGGGAAACACCATATATTTT
NA,TRBV5-1,TRBJ1-2,NA,CASSLAYQGSGYTF,TGCGCCAGCAGCTTGGCCTATCAGGGTAGCGGCTACACCTTC
TRBD1,TRBV12-3/TRBV12-4,TRBJ1-5,NA,CASSWTGGQPQHF,TGTGCCAGCAGTTGGACAGGGGGTCAGCCCCAGCATTTT
TRBD1,TRBV11-2,TRBJ2-2,NA,CASRQGATGELFF,TGTGCCAGCAGACAGGGGGCCACCGGGGAGCTGTTTTTT
TRBD1,TRBV5-8,TRBJ1-2,NA,CASRRGQYYGYTF,TGTGCCAGCAGACGGGGACAGTACTATGGCTACACCTTC
NA,TRBV6-2/TRBV6-3,TRBJ1-5,NA,CASSYPPDRGNQPQHF,TGTGCCAGCAGTTACCCCCCGGACAGAGGCAATCAGCCCCAGCATTTT
NA,TRBV3-1/TRBV3-2,TRBJ1-2,NA,CASSLSSGQGGYTF,TGTGCCAGCAGTCTCTCCTCCGGACAAGGCGGCTACACCTTC
NA,TRBV24-1,TRBJ2-5,once,CATSDSGGGTSGQETQYF,TGTGCCACCAGTGACTCCGGTGGTGGGACTTCTGGTCAAGAGACCCAGTACTTC
TRBD1,TRBV4-2,TRBJ2-2,NA,CASSQAGTGLGELFF,TGTGCCAGCAGCCAGGCGGGGACAGGGCTCGGGGAGCTGTTTTTT